These 27 T cell receptor beta chains came from one sample sequenced in a study of blood T cell repertoires in COVID-19 (dated by TCRdb to between 2020 and 2021). Receptors were amplified or captured by the immunoSEQ multiplex PCR assay. TCRdb holds this immuneACCESS table with in-frame rearrangements only. Some clones are missing; in checked studies, unresolved V genes explain under half, and the rest has no known cause. The sample table contains about 100,000 clones; only one count was recorded for roughly 75% of them. The ten largest clones represent roughly 8.4% of the sample. Sample: peripheral blood. The receptors were sampled from a man between 45 and 60 years old who had recovered from COVID-19.

This clone came up a few times. V gene TRBV6-2 or TRBV6-3 combines with J gene TRBJ1-2; weak D call: TRBD1 (6 bases). The CDR3 is made up of 16 amino acids. Germline CDR1 is MNHEY and CDR2 is SVGEGT. Trimming pared 2 bases from V and 2 bases from J, leaving 15 bases between. The CDR3 nucleotides read TGTGCCAGCAGTTACCTACAGGGCCCTTTAAACTATGGCTACACCTTC. Encoded protein: CASSYLQGPLNYGYTF.

The V gene is TRBV6-5, the J gene TRBJ2-7, with a possible D match to TRBD2 (5 bases). V gave up 0 bases and J gave up 3 bases, with 12 bases separating them. Germline-derived CDR1 and CDR2 are MNHEY and SVGAGI. CDR3 size: 15 residues. CDR3 sequence reads: CASSYSSAAFYEQYF. For the CDR3, the DNA is TGTGCCAGCAGTTACTCTAGCGCCGCCTTCTACGAGCAGTACTTC.

V and J are TRBV11-2 and TRBJ1-1, with 8 nucleotides matching TRBD1. Germline V gene sequence: CDR1 SGHAT, CDR2 FQNNGV. The J segment lost 0 bases and the V segment lost 6 bases, leaving 0 bases of the junction unmatched. This CDR3 region has 13 residues. The CDR3 reads CASRGQVNTEAFF. In nucleotides, the CDR3 is TGTGCCAGCAGGGGACAGGTGAACACTGAAGCTTTCTTT.

The CDR3 nucleotides are TGTGCCACCGGGACAGGCACCCGATGGCAGCCCCAGCATTTT. Protein sequence: CATGTGTRWQPQHF. The J gene is TRBJ1-5, the V gene TRBV6-5, with 8 nucleotides matching TRBD1. The CDR3 runs 14 residues. Per germline, CDR1 MNHEY and CDR2 SVGAGI. The V and J ends lost 10 bases and 7 bases, in that order; junction bases with no gene match: 12.

This chain links TRBV29-1 with TRBJ1-1; 8 bases align to TRBD1. With 7 bases clipped from V and 1 base from J, the junction kept 2 bases outside the gene matches. This CDR3 spans 12 amino acids. Germline V gene lookup returns CDR1 SQVTM and CDR2 ANQGSEA. CDR3 in DNA: TGCAGCGCCGGACAGGGGAACACTGAAGCTTTCTTT. Protein sequence: CSAGQGNTEAFF.

Ten or more counts support this clone. The V call is TRBV9, the J call TRBJ2-5; 15 bases map to TRBD2. This CDR3 has 18 amino acids. Germline V CDR1 and CDR2: SGDLS, YYNGEE. V shed 0 bases, J shed 4 bases, and the junction held 7 bases outside the gene matches. CDR3: CASSVGGLAGGGGETQYF. CDR3 in DNA: TGTGCCAGCAGCGTAGGGGGACTAGCGGGAGGAGGAGGAGAGACCCAGTACTTC.

The chain recombines TRBV25-1 with TRBJ1-2; D may be TRBD1 (6 bases). Germline V CDR1 and CDR2: MGHDK, SYGVNS. The CDR3 covers 12 residues. Trimming took 2 bases from V and 5 from J, leaving 6 bases between them. For the CDR3, the DNA is TGTGCCAGCAGTGAACAGGGGTATGGCTACACCTTC. Its protein is CASSEQGYGYTF.

The chain joins TRBV6-2 or TRBV6-3 to TRBJ2-1; tentative D call: TRBD1 (5 bases). CDR1 MNHEY and CDR2 SVGEGT come from the germline V gene. CDR3 length: 13 amino acids. The ends were cut back, 5 bases at V and 10 bases at J, with 15 bases in the middle. The CDR3 DNA sequence: TGTGCCAGCAGTCTCACAGGATCTTGGGAGCAGTTCTTC. Protein product: CASSLTGSWEQFF.

Remarks on this clone: The germline gene is not matched at one end of the junction; a read error may be the cause. The chain couples TRBV19 to TRBJ2-7; TRBD1 is a possible D gene (6 bases). The CDR3 is 14 residues long. Germline V CDR1 and CDR2: LNHDA, SQIVND (reference sequence). In DNA form, the CDR3 reads TGTGCCAGCAGTACAGGGTCCAGCTCCTACGAGCAGTACTTC. Amino acid sequence: CASSTGSSSYEQYF.

The V gene is TRBV30, the J gene TRBJ1-5, with 11 bases aligning to TRBD1. J lost 3 bases, V lost 3 bases, and 7 bases had no gene match. This CDR3 contains 16 residues. The germline gives CDR1 GTSNPN, CDR2 SVGIG (reference sequence). The CDR3 DNA follows: TGTGCCTGGAGGCCGGACAGGGGGCCTGACAATCAGCCCCAGCATTTT. Its translation is CAWRPDRGPDNQPQHF.

This clone showed up just a few times. The chain is built from TRBV27 and TRBJ2-3; 8 bases match TRBD1. This CDR3 region has 15 residues. The ends lost 4 bases at V and 8 bases at J; junction bases unmatched: 11. The V gene's germline CDR1 is MNHEY and CDR2 SMNVEV (reference sequence). CDR3 sequence (DNA): TGTGCCAGCAGTTACCGACAGGGGTATTTGGGTACGCAGTATTTT. Amino acids: CASSYRQGYLGTQYF.

The chain links TRBV7-9 to TRBJ2-5; tentative D call: TRBD2 (6 bases). The CDR3 is made up of 14 amino acids. V lost 6 bases, J lost 2 bases, and 13 bases lay in between. CDR1 SEHNR and CDR2 FQNEAQ come from the germline V gene (reference sequence). The CDR3: CASSFGGGQETQYF. CDR3 nucleotides: TGTGCCAGCAGTTTCGGTGGGGGGCAAGAGACCCAGTACTTC. The whole variable domain, filled in from reference TRBV7-9 and TRBJ2-5, reads DTGVSQNPRHKITKRGQNVTFRCDPISEHNRLYWYRQTLGQGPEFLTYFQNEAQLEKSRLLSDRFSAERPKGSFSTLEIQRTEQGDSAMYLCASSFGGGQETQYFGPGTRLLVL.

The chain has TRBV5-1 and TRBJ1-4; TRBD1 matches at 9 bases. Trimming cost V 2 bases and J 8 bases; bases outside gene matches: 4. CDR1 and CDR2 from the germline V gene are SGHRS and YFSETQ. The CDR3 covers 14 residues. The chain's CDR3 is CASSLGQGREKLFF. CDR3 nucleotide sequence: TGCGCCAGCAGCTTAGGACAGGGGCGGGAAAAACTGTTTTTT.

This rearrangement joins TRBV7-2 to TRBJ1-2; D perhaps matches TRBD1 (5 bases). CDR1 and CDR2 (germline): SGHTA, FQGNSA. The CDR3 consists of 16 residues. Trimming took 4 bases from V and 4 from J, leaving 19 bases between them. The CDR3 reads CASSSGGTTVAYGYTF. CDR3 bases: TGTGCCAGCAGCTCCGGGGGTACGACAGTCGCCTATGGCTACACCTTC.

In its sample, this clone was seen a few times. This chain joins TRBV5-1 and TRBJ2-1, with D uncertain. Trimming left V 2 bases short and J 8 bases short, with 11 bases between. CDR3 size: 13 residues. Germline CDR1 is SGHRS and CDR2 is YFSETQ. DNA for the CDR3: TGCGCCAGCAGCTTTCTAGTCTCCCATGAGCAGTTCTTC. Translating it yields CASSFLVSHEQFF.

The rearrangement uses TRBV4-1 and TRBJ1-2, with D perhaps TRBD1 (5 bases). CDR3 length: 18 amino acids. Per the germline V gene, CDR1 is MGHRA and CDR2 is YSYEKL. V was clipped by 0 bases and J by 2 bases, with 19 bases between them. The CDR3 DNA reads as TGCGCCAGCAGCCAAGAAGCCGGGGGTCAGACCCTCAACTATGGCTACACCTTC. This translates into CASSQEAGGQTLNYGYTF.

The V call is TRBV6-1, the J call TRBJ1-4; D not resolved. V dropped 1 base and J dropped 0 bases, with 6 bases sitting between them. The CDR3 spans 15 residues. In germline, CDR1 is MNHNS, CDR2 SASEGT. The CDR3 here is CASSEGAATNEKLFF. CDR3 bases: TGTGCCAGCAGTGAAGGGGCAGCAACTAATGAAAAACTGTTTTTT.

V usage is TRBV9 and J usage is TRBJ2-7; D may be TRBD2 (5 bases). The CDR3 length is 13 residues. V was cut by 3 bases and J by 0 bases, with 7 bases left in between. Germline assignment: CDR1 SGDLS and CDR2 YYNGEE. In nucleotides, the CDR3 is TGTGCCAGCAGCGATAGCGCCTCCTACGAGCAGTACTTC. Its protein is CASSDSASYEQYF.

V and J are TRBV21-1 and TRBJ1-5; the listed D gene, TRBD1, was not tested against the DNA. TRBV21-1 is recorded as a pseudogene. The CDR3 runs 16 residues. CDR3 in DNA: TGTGCCAGCAGCAAAGGCCCGGGACAGAACAATCAGCCCCAGCATTTT. This translates into CASSKGPGQNNQPQHF.

The rearrangement links TRBV7-2 to TRBJ2-7; D is undetermined. CDR3 size: 14 residues. The V gene's germline CDR1 is SGHTA and CDR2 FQGNSA. Between the trimmed V and J ends, which lost 5 bases and 5 bases, there was a span of 16 bases. The CDR3 DNA sequence: TGTGCCAGCAGCCAAAGTGTATGGGCCGACGAGCAGTACTTC. Its translation: CASSQSVWADEQYF.

The chain joins TRBV5-1 to TRBJ1-1; no clear D gene. Germline CDR1 is SGHRS and CDR2 is YFSETQ. Deletions cut 4 bases from V and 4 bases from J, with 14 bases between. CDR3 length equals 14 residues. The CDR3 nucleotides read TGCGCCAGCAGCCCCGTTAGTGAACTCACTGAAGCTTTCTTT. Translating gives CASSPVSELTEAFF.

The chain combines TRBV3-1 (or the pseudogene TRBV3-2) with TRBJ1-6, with D perhaps matching TRBD1 (5 bases). Trimming removed 4 bases at V and 1 base at J, with 11 bases between. Germline CDR1 is LGHDT and CDR2 is YNNKEL (reference sequence). The CDR3 sequence is 16 residues long. The CDR3 DNA sequence: TGTGCCAGCAGCCCCGGGGGACGGTCCTATAATTCACCCCTCCACTTT. This gives the protein CASSPGGRSYNSPLHF.

This sequence joins TRBV5-6 and TRBJ1-2; 9 nucleotides align to TRBD1. After removal of 5 bases from V and 2 bases from J, the junction contained 7 bases not matched to a gene. Germline-derived CDR1 and CDR2 are SGHDT and YYEEEE. The CDR3 contains 15 residues. CDR3 in DNA: TGTGCCAGCAGTTTTACAGGGGGCAAGAACTATGGCTACACCTTC. Its protein is CASSFTGGKNYGYTF.

V usage is TRBV14 and J usage is TRBJ2-4, with 9 bases that match TRBD2. V lost 1 base and J lost 0; bases outside the gene matches: 1. The length of the CDR3 is 16 residues. Germline V gene lookup returns CDR1 SGHDN and CDR2 FVKESK. CDR3 bases: TGTGCCAGCAGCCAAGCTAGCGGGGTAGCCAAAAACATTCAGTACTTC. Translated: CASSQASGVAKNIQYF.

The chain recombines TRBV4-2 with TRBJ2-1, with 7 positions matching TRBD2. The CDR3 covers 16 residues. The V gene end was trimmed by 0 bases and the J gene end by 8 bases; junction bases not matched to a gene: 10. CDR1 and CDR2 (germline): LGHNA, YNFKEQ. The CDR3 loop is CASSQDMAGDRDEQFF. In DNA, the CDR3 is TGTGCCAGCAGCCAAGATATGGCGGGAGATCGGGATGAGCAGTTCTTC.

This clone was detected only a few times. The chain recombines TRBV7-2 with TRBJ1-1; maybe TRBD1 (6 bases). Germline V gene data show CDR1 as SGHTA and CDR2 as FQGNSA. V was clipped by 3 bases and J by 4 bases, with 15 bases between them. CDR3 length: 15 amino acids. The CDR3 here is CASSLFGGRATEAFF. The CDR3 DNA sequence: TGTGCCAGCAGCTTGTTTGGGGGCCGGGCCACTGAAGCTTTCTTT.

The chain couples TRBV7-8 to TRBJ1-2; 8 nucleotides line up with TRBD1. Germline V gene sequence: CDR1 SGHVS, CDR2 FQNEAQ. This CDR3 comprises 13 residues. The trim removed 6 bases at V and 8 bases at J, leaving 8 bases unmatched. CDR3 amino acids: CASSPAWTGGYTF. The CDR3 region has the DNA TGTGCCAGCAGTCCCGCGTGGACAGGGGGCTACACCTTC.